This T cell receptor beta chain was documented in a study of T cell changes during pregnancy in multiple sclerosis. This clone was seen a handful of times. Data came from immunoSEQ multiplex PCR; TCRdb stores just in-frame clones and leaves some out. The table lists roughly 64,000 clones, roughly 90% of them singletons. The CDR3 extends over 15 amino acids. The junction had 2 bases not matched to a gene; V was cut back by 5 bases and J by 3 bases. CDR1 and CDR2 from the germline V gene are LNHDA and SQIVND (reference sequence). The sequencing here drew on peripheral blood, taken in the second trimester of pregnancy. The V call is TRBV19, the J call TRBJ2-3, with 13 bases fitting TRBD2. The sequence derives from a female donor with multiple sclerosis, enrolled in a pregnancy study. CDR3 amino acids: CASSSGLAGTDTQYF. The CDR3 nucleotides are TGTGCCAGTAGTTCGGGACTAGCGGGAACAGATACGCAGTATTTT.